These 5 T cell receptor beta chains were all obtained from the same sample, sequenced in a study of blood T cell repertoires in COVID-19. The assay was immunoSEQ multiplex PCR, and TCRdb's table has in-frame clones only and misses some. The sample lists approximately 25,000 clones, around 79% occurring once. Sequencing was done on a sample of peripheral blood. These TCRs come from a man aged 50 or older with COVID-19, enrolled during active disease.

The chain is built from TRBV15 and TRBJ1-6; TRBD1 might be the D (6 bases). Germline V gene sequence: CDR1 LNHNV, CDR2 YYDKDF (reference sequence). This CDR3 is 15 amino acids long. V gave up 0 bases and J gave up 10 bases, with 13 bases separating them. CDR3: CATSRERGFGSPLHF. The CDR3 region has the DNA TGTGCCACCAGCAGAGAAAGGGGGTTTGGCTCACCCCTCCACTTT.

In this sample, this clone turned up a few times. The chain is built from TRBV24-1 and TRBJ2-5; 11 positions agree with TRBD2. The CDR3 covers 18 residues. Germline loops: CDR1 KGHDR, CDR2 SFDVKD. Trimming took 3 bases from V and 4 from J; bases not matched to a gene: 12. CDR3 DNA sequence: TGTGCCACCAGTGATCCTTGGGGTAGCGGGAGGGCCCCAGAGACCCAGTACTTC. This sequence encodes CATSDPWGSGRAPETQYF.

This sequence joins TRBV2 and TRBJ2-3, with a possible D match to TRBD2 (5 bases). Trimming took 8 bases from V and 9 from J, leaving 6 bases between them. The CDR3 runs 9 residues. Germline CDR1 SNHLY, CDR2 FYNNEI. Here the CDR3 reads CASGRTQYF. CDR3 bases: TGTGCCAGCGGGAGAACGCAGTATTTT.

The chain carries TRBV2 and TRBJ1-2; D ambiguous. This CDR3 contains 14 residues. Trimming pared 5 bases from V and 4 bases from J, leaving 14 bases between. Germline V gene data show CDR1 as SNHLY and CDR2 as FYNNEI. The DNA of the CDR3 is TGTGCCAGCAGTTGGTCCGGGGTTGGCTATGGCTACACCTTC. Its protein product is CASSWSGVGYGYTF.

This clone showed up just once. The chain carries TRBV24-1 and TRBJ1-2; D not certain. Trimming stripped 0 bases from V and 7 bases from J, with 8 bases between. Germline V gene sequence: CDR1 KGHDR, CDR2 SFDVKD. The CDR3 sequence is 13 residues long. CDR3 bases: TGTGCCACCAGTGATTTGGGGCATCCTGGCTACACCTTC. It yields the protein CATSDLGHPGYTF.